Listed below are T cell receptor beta chains from one sample, sequenced in a study of CD8 T cells in Susac syndrome. MiXCR was run by TCRdb on the immunoSEQ multiplex PCR reads, yielding one entry per CDR3 protein. The table lists roughly 250,000 distinct CDR3 sequences, 96% of them singletons. Sequenced material: CD4+ T cells from PBMCs. Every receptor here comes from a human donor with Susac syndrome. Each CDR3 is given with its conserved first and last residue. A D gene is named only where the DNA matches it firmly. Clone size is given for some rows only: seen once, a few or many times, or a class if the clone is expanded.

d_call | clone_size | j_call | v_call | cdr3_nt | cdr3_aa
TRBD2 | NA | TRBJ2-1 | TRBV29-1 | TGCAGCGTCCGAGGGCGTCTAGCGGATAACAATGAGCAGTTCTTC | CSVRGRLADNNEQFF
TRBD1 | NA | TRBJ1-1 | TRBV28 | TGTGCCAGCATTCCGCCGAGGACCGACAGGGGACCGAACACTGAAGCTTTCTTT | CASIPPRTDRGPNTEAFF
NA | once | TRBJ1-2 | TRBV19 | TGTGCCAGTAACGCGGCTACAGGGTCCGGGAATGGCTACACCTTC | CASNAATGSGNGYTF
NA | NA | TRBJ2-5 | TRBV27 | TGTGCCAGCAGTTTTGCGGGCATAGAGACCCAGTACTTC | CASSFAGIETQYF
NA | NA | TRBJ2-7 | TRBV25-1 | TGTGCCAGCAGTTCCCGACTAGGACCCTACGAGCAGTACTTC | CASSSRLGPYEQYF
NA | NA | TRBJ1-5 | TRBV30 | TGTGCCTGGAGTGTAGGGACTTTCGCCTCTCAGCCCCAGCATTTT | CAWSVGTFASQPQHF
TRBD1 | NA | TRBJ2-1 | TRBV23-1 | TGCGCCAGCAGTCAAGACAGGGGGAACAATGAGCAGTTCTTC | CASSQDRGNNEQFF
NA | NA | TRBJ2-3 | TRBV24-1 | TGTGCCACCAGTGAGCCAAGGACAGATACGCAGTATTTT | CATSEPRTDTQYF
TRBD2 | NA | TRBJ2-7 | TRBV20-1 | TGCAGTGCTAGTGCCTCATCCGGGACTAGCGTACACTACGAGCAGTACTTC | CSASASSGTSVHYEQYF
NA | NA | TRBJ1-5 | TRBV12-3/TRBV12-4 | TGTGCCAGCAGTAGGGGATTCGGCAATCAGCCCCAGCATTTT | CASSRGFGNQPQHF
TRBD1 | NA | TRBJ1-2 | TRBV7-9 | TGTGCCAGCAGCCCGGGGGGACAGGGGGCGTCTGATGGCTACACCTTC | CASSPGGQGASDGYTF
TRBD1 | NA | TRBJ2-5 | TRBV20-1 | TGCAGTGCTGTACAGGGGTCTTGGGGGGAGACCCAGTACTTC | CSAVQGSWGETQYF
NA | NA | TRBJ1-2 | TRBV7-2 | TGTGCCAGCAGCTTCCCCACAAGTAGTCTAAGTGGCTACACCTTC | CASSFPTSSLSGYTF
TRBD1 | NA | TRBJ2-7 | TRBV4-1 | TGCGCCAGCAGCCATCGATCGACAGGGACCTACGAGCAGTACTTC | CASSHRSTGTYEQYF
TRBD2 | NA | TRBJ2-1 | TRBV20-1 | TGCAGTGCTAGGTTTAGCGGGAGGTCGTTCTTC | CSARFSGRSFF
TRBD1 | NA | TRBJ1-5 | TRBV27 | TGTGCCAGCAGGACGGGACAGCATCAGCCCCAGCATTTT | CASRTGQHQPQHF
TRBD2 | few | TRBJ2-1 | TRBV12-3/TRBV12-4 | TGTGCCAGCAGTCCACCGGGACTAGCGGGCTACAATGAGCAGTTCTTC | CASSPPGLAGYNEQFF
NA | NA | TRBJ2-7 | TRBV5-1 | TGTGCCAGCAGCTTAGACTACGAGCAGTACTTC | CASSLDYEQYF
NA | NA | TRBJ2-6 | TRBV27 | TGTGCCAGCAGTTTACTGGATCGGCAGAGGAAGGCCAACGTCCTGACTTTC | CASSLLDRQRKANVLTF
TRBD1 | NA | TRBJ2-1 | TRBV18 | TGTGCCAGCTCACCCCAGGGGGCTTACAATGAGCAGTTCTTC | CASSPQGAYNEQFF
TRBD1 | NA | TRBJ2-1 | TRBV5-4 | TGTGCCAGCAGCTCACAGGGGCACTACAATGAGCAGTTCTTC | CASSSQGHYNEQFF
NA | NA | TRBJ1-1 | TRBV30 | TGTGCCTGGAGTGTTACGGGGGCGGACACTGAAGCTTTCTTT | CAWSVTGADTEAFF
TRBD1 | NA | TRBJ2-3 | TRBV30 | TGTGCCTGGAGGGGAATTGGACAGGGAAAGGTGGATACGCAGTATTTT | CAWRGIGQGKVDTQYF
NA | NA | TRBJ2-3 | TRBV9 | TGTGCCAGCAGCGCGAGTGGAGGACTCAGCACAGATACGCAGTATTTT | CASSASGGLSTDTQYF
NA | NA | TRBJ1-2 | TRBV28 | TGTGCCAGCAGCATCGGCACTCCGGGAGGCTACACCTTC | CASSIGTPGGYTF
NA | NA | TRBJ2-1 | TRBV15 | TGTGCCACCAGCAGAGAGGGGGATGAGCAGTTCTTC | CATSREGDEQFF
TRBD2 | NA | TRBJ2-1 | TRBV4-1 | TGCGCCAGCAGCCATGCACTAGCGGGAGATTTGTACAATGAGCAGTTCTTC | CASSHALAGDLYNEQFF
NA | NA | TRBJ2-3 | TRBV7-9 | TGTGCCAGCAGCTTAGGTGGATACACAGATACGCAGTATTTT | CASSLGGYTDTQYF
TRBD2 | NA | TRBJ2-1 | TRBV29-1 | TGCAGCGGGGACCGGACTAGCGGTATGAATGAGCAGTTCTTC | CSGDRTSGMNEQFF
NA | NA | TRBJ2-7 | TRBV27 | TGTGCCAGTGGAGTCCTAGAGACGGTGGGGTCCTTGGAGCAGTACTTC | CASGVLETVGSLEQYF
TRBD2 | NA | TRBJ2-1 | TRBV2 | TGTGCCATGGGACTAGCGAGTTGGGATGAGCAGTTCTTC | CAMGLASWDEQFF
NA | NA | TRBJ2-1 | TRBV3-1 | TGTGCCAGCAGCCAACCCGGCCCACAAATTAATGAGCAGTTCTTC | CASSQPGPQINEQFF
TRBD2 | NA | TRBJ2-7 | TRBV29-1 | TGCAGCGGTGCCGCTAGCGGGAGATCGTACGAGCAGTACTTC | CSGAASGRSYEQYF
NA | NA | TRBJ1-2 | TRBV4-1 | TGCGCCAGCAGCCAAGACCCCCGACGGGGGTATGGCTACACCTTC | CASSQDPRRGYGYTF
TRBD2 | NA | TRBJ2-1 | TRBV5-4 | TGTGCCAGCAAAAGGGGCGCGGGAGGCTTCGACAATGAGCAGTTCTTC | CASKRGAGGFDNEQFF
NA | NA | TRBJ2-1 | TRBV20-1 | TGCAGTGCTAGAGATCTGCGGGAACCCCACAACTCCTACAATGAGCAGTTCTTC | CSARDLREPHNSYNEQFF
NA | NA | TRBJ2-4 | TRBV5-1 | TGCGCCAGCAGCTTCACAGGGAGCAAAAACATTCAGTACTTC | CASSFTGSKNIQYF
TRBD2 | NA | TRBJ2-3 | TRBV15 | TGTGCCACCAGCAGAATCCTAGCGGGAGGCTCAGATACGCAGTATTTT | CATSRILAGGSDTQYF
NA | NA | TRBJ2-2 | TRBV20-1 | TGCAGTGCTAGGGGCCCCTTTCCCGGGGAGCTGTTTTTT | CSARGPFPGELFF
NA | NA | TRBJ2-1 | TRBV12-3/TRBV12-4 | TGTGCCAGCAGTTTGGGGCAGGGCCACAATGAGCAGTTCTTC | CASSLGQGHNEQFF
NA | NA | TRBJ1-1 | TRBV20-1 | TGCAGTGCTAGAGATGTTAGGCCGAACACTGAAGCTTTCTTT | CSARDVRPNTEAFF
NA | NA | TRBJ2-3 | TRBV20-1 | TGCAGTGCCCTGTATACCAGCACAGATACGCAGTATTTT | CSALYTSTDTQYF
NA | NA | TRBJ2-3 | TRBV29-1 | TGCAGCGTTGTTCTAGTTGAGGATACGCAGTATTTT | CSVVLVEDTQYF
NA | NA | TRBJ2-7 | TRBV12-3/TRBV12-4 | TGTGCCAGCACCCGGGGGCGGGACGAGCAGTACTTC | CASTRGRDEQYF
TRBD1 | NA | TRBJ2-4 | TRBV5-1 | TGCGCCAGCAGCTTAGACAGGGTATCCAAAAACATTCAGTACTTC | CASSLDRVSKNIQYF
NA | NA | TRBJ2-1 | TRBV18 | TGTGCCAGCTCACCCTCACTCGGGGATCAGCAGTTCTTC | CASSPSLGDQQFF
NA | NA | TRBJ1-1 | TRBV9 | TGTGCCAGCAGCCCTAGGGACTTAATCATGAACACTGAAGCTTTCTTT | CASSPRDLIMNTEAFF
TRBD1 | NA | TRBJ2-7 | TRBV9 | TGTGCCAGCAGCGCACAACCGGGACAGACCTACGAGCAGTACTTC | CASSAQPGQTYEQYF